This T cell receptor (beta chain) was sequenced for a study of T-cell reconstitution after alpha-beta-depleted transplantation in children. CDR1 KGHDR and CDR2 SFDVKD come from the germline V gene. Trimming removed 0 bases from V and 5 bases from J; junction bases left unmatched: 13. This CDR3 region has 18 residues. Unique molecular identifiers tagged the TCRbeta library. TCRdb redid the calling of the PCR reads with MiXCR, one entry per CDR3 protein. Here the sample spans approximately 350,000 distinct CDR3 sequences, around 15% being singletons. This clonotype was counted a few times. The material sequenced was PBMCs, mostly from graft donor cells, taken 360 days after TCRalphabeta/CD19-depleted stem cell transplant. This clonotype was sampled from a male patient between 2 and 9 years old who had a stem cell transplant for acute lymphoblastic leukemia, so the T cells may come from the graft donor. This rearrangement joins TRBV24-1 to TRBJ2-3; 7 bases are a match to TRBD2. CDR3 loop: CATSDLGGRRVRGDTQYF. As DNA, the CDR3 is TGTGCCACCAGTGATTTGGGCGGGAGAAGGGTTCGTGGAGATACGCAGTATTTT.